Detailed here is one TCR beta chain. This sample is drawn from a study of T cell responses to AZD1222 COVID-19 vaccine. Study summary: Whether given at about 4 or about 12 weeks, second doses were pooled.

Germline V gene lookup returns CDR1 KGHSH and CDR2 LQKENI. Trimming cost V 3 bases and J 8 bases, with 13 bases left between them. This CDR3 region has 13 residues. The table came from immunoSEQ multiplex PCR; TCRdb's copy has only in-frame clones and leaves some out. The sample has over 130,000 clones, 80% to 95% seen once. Sample: peripheral blood, taken on day 0 of AZD1222 vaccination. This TCR derives from an adult in good health. The V and J genes are TRBV18 and TRBJ1-2, with a weak D call TRBD1 (5 bases). DNA for the CDR3: TGTGCCAGCTCACCCGCAGGGTCGGGGGGCTACACCTTC. This codes for CASSPAGSGGYTF.